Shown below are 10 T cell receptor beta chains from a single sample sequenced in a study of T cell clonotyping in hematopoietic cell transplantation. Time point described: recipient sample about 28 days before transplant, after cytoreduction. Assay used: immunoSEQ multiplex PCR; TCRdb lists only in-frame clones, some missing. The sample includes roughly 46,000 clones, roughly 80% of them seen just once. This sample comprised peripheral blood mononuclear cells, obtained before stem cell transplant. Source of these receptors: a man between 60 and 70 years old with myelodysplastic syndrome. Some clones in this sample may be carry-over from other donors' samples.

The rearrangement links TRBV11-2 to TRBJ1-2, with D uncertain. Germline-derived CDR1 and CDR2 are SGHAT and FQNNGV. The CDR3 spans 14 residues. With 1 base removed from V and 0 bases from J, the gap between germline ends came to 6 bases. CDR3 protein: CASSLATSNYGYTF. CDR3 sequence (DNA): TGTGCCAGCAGCTTAGCAACATCTAACTATGGCTACACCTTC. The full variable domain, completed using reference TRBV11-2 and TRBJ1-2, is EAGVAQSPRYKIIEKRQSVAFWCNPISGHATLYWYQQILGQGPKLLIQFQNNGVVDDSQLPKDRFSAERLKGVDSTLKIQPAKLEDSAVYLCASSLATSNYGYTFGSGTRLTVV.

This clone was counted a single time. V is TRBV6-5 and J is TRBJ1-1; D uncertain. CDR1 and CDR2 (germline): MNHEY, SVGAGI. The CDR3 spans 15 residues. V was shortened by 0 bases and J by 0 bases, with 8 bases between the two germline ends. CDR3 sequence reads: CASSYSPVMNTEAFF. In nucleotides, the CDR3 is TGTGCCAGCAGTTACTCGCCCGTCATGAACACTGAAGCTTTCTTT.

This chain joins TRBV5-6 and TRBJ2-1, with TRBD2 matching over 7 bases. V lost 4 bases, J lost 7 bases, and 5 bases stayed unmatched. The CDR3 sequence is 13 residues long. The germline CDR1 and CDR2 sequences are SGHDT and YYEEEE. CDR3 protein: CASSLGRWNEQFF. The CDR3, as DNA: TGTGCCAGCAGCCTCGGGAGGTGGAATGAGCAGTTCTTC.

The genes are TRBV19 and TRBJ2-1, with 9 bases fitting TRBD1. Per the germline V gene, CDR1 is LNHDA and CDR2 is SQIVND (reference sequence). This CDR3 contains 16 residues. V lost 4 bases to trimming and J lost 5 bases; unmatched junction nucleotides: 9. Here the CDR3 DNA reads TGTGCCAGTAGTACCCTCGGGGACAGGGCAGACAATGAGCAGTTCTTC. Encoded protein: CASSTLGDRADNEQFF. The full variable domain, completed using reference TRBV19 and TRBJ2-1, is DGGITQSPKYLFRKEGQNVTLSCEQNLNHDAMYWYRQDPGQGLRLIYYSQIVNDFQKGDIAEGYSVSREKKESFPLTVTSAQKNPTAFYLCASSTLGDRADNEQFFGPGTRLTVL.

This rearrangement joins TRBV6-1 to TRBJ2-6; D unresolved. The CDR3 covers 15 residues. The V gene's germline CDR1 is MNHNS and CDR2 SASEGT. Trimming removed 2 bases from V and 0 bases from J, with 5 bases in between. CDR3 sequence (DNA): TGTGCCAGCAGTGAAAGGTTCTCTGGGGCCAACGTCCTGACTTTC. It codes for CASSERFSGANVLTF.

This chain's CDR3 is CASSHGLAGGETQYF. CDR3 nucleotides: TGTGCCAGCAGCCATGGACTAGCGGGGGGAGAGACCCAGTACTTC. The V call is TRBV14, the J call TRBJ2-5; 14 nucleotides match TRBD2. The CDR3 totals 15 residues. V lost 3 bases to trimming and J lost 4 bases; unmatched junction nucleotides: 1. Germline V gene lookup returns CDR1 SGHDN and CDR2 FVKESK.

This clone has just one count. The CDR3 bases are TGTGCCAGCAGCTTAGAGACAGGGGGCTACGAGCAGTACTTC. Its protein is CASSLETGGYEQYF. The V call is TRBV11-2, the J call TRBJ2-7; 9 bases map to TRBD1. Germline V gives CDR1 SGHAT, CDR2 FQNNGV. The trim removed 0 bases at V and 3 bases at J, leaving 0 bases unmatched. This CDR3 is built from 14 residues.

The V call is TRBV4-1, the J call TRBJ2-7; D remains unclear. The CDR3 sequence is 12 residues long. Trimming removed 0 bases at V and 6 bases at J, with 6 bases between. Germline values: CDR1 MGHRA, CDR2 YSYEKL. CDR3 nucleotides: TGCGCCAGCAGCCAAGAGGGATCCGAGCAGTACTTC. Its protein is CASSQEGSEQYF.

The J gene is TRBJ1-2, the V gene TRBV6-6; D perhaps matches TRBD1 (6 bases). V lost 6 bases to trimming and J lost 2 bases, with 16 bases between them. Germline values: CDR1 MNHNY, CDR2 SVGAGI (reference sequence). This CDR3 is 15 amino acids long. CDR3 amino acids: CASRDTGSGNYGYTF. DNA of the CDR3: TGTGCCAGCAGGGATACAGGGTCGGGGAACTATGGCTACACCTTC.

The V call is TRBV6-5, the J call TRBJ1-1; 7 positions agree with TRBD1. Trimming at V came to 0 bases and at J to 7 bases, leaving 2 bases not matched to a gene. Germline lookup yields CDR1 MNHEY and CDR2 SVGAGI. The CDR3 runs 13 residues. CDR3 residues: CASSYSWDSEAFF. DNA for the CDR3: TGTGCCAGCAGTTACTCCTGGGACAGTGAAGCTTTCTTT.